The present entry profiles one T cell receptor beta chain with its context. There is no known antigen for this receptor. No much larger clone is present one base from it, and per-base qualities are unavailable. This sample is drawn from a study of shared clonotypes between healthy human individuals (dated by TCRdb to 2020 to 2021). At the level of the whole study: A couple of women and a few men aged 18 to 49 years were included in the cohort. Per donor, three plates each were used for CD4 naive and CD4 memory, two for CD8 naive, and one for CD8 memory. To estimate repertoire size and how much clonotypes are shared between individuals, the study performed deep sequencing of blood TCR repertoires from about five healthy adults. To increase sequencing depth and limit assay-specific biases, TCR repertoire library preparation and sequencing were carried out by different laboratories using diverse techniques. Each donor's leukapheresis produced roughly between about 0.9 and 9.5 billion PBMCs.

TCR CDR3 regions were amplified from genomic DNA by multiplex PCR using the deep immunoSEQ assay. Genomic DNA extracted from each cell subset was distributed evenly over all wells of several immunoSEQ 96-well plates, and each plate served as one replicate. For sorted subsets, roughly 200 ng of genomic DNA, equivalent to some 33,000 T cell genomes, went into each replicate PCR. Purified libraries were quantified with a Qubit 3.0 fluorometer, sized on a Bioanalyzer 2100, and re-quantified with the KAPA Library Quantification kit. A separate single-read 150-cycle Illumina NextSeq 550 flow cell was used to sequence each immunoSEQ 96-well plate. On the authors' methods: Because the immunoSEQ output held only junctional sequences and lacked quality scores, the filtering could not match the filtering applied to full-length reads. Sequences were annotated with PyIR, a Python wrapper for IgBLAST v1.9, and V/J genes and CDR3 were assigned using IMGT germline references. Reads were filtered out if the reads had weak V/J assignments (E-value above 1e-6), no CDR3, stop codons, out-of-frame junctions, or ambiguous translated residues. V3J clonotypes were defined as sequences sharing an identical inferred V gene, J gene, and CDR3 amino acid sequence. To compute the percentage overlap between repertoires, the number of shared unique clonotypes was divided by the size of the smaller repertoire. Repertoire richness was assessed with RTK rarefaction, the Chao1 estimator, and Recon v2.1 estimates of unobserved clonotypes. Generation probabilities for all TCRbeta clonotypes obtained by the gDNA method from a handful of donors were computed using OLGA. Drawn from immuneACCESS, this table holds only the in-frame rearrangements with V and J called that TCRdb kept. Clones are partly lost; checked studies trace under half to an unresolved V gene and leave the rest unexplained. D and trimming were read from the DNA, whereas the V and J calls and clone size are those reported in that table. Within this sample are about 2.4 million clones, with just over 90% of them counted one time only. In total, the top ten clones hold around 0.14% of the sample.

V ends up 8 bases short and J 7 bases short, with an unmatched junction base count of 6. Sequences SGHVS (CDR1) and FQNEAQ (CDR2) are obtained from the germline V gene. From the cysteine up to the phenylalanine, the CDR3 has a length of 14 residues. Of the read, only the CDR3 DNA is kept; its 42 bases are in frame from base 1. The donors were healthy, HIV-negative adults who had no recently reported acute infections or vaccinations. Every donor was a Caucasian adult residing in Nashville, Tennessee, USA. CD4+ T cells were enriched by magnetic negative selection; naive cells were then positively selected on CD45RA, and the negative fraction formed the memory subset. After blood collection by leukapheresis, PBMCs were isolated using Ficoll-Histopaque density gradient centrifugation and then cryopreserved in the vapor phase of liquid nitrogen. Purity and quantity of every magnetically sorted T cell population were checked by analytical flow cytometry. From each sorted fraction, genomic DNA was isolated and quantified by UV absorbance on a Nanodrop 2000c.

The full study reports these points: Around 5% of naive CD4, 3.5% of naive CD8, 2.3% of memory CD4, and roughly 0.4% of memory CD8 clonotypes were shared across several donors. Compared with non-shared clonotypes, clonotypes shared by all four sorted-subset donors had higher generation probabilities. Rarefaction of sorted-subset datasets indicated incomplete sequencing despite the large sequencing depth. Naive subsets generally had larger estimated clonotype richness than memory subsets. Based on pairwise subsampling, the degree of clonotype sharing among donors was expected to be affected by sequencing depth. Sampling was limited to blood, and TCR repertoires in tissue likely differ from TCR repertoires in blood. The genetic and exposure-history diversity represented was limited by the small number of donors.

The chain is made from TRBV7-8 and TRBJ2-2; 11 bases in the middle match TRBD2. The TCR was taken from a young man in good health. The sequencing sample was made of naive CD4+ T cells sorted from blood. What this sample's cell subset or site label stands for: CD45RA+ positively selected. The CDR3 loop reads CASGRLAGIGELFF. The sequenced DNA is TGTGCCAGCGGCCGACTAGCGGGGATCGGGGAGCTGTTTTTT.